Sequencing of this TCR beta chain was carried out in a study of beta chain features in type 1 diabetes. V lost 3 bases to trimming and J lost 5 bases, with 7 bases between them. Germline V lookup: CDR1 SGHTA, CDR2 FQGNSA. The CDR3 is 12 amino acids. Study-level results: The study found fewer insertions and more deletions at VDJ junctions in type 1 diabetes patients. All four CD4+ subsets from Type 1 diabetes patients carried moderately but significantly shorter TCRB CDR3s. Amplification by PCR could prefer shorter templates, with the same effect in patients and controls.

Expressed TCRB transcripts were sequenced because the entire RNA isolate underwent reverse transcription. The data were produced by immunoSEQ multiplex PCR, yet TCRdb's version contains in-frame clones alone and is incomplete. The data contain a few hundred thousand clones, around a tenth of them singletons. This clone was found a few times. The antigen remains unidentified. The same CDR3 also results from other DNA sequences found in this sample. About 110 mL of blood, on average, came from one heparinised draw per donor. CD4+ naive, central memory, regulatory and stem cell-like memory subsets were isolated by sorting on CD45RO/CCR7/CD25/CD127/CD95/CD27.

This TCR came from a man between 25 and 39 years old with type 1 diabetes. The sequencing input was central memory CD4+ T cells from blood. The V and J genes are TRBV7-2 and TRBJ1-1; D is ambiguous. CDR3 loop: CASSFRETEAFF. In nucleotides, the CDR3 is TGTGCCAGCAGCTTCCGTGAAACTGAAGCTTTCTTT.